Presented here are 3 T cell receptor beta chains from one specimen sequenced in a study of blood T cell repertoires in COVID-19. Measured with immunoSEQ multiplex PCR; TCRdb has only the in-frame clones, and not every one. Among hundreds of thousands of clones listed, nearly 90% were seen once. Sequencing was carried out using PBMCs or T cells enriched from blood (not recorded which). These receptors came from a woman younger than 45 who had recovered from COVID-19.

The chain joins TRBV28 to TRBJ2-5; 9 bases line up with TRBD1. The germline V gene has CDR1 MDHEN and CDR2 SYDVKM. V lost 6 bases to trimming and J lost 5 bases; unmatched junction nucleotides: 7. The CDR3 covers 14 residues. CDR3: CASSLQGARETQYF. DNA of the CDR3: TGTGCCAGCAGCCTACAGGGGGCGCGGGAGACCCAGTACTTC.

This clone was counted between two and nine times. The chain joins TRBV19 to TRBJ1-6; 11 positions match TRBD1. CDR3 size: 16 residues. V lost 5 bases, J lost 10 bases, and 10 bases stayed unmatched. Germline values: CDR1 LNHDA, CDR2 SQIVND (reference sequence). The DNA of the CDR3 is TGTGCCAGTAGTTCACAAGGGACAGGGGGGAACTCACCCCTCCACTTT. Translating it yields CASSSQGTGGNSPLHF.

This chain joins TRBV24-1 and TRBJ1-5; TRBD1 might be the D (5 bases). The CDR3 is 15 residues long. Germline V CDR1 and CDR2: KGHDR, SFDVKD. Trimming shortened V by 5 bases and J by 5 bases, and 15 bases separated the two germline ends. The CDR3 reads CATSGRDYAYQPQHF. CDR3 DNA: TGTGCCACCAGTGGACGGGACTACGCTTATCAGCCCCAGCATTTT.